These 32 T cell receptor beta chains share one sample of origin, sequenced in a study of low-dose radiotherapy and immunotherapy resistance in tumors. Primers targeting TRAV and TRBV primed first-strand cDNA, covering alpha and beta chains. Both a constant-region primer and a V-primer adapter served to amplify TCRs across 20 PCR cycles. MiXCR, run by TCRdb on the reads, gives a single entry per CDR3 protein. The table includes approximately 100,000 distinct CDR3 sequences, 20% detected once. Time point indicated: after trial treatment. Treatment defined: LDRT plus nivolumab, ipilimumab, low-dose cyclophosphamide and aspirin (RACIN trial). The material was PBMCs, obtained after low-dose radiotherapy plus immunotherapy. The receptors were sampled from a male donor with prostate cancer.

Comments on this clonotype: This likely stems from a read error, as it lies one base from a far larger clone. The chain is built from TRBV6-1 and TRBJ2-2, with TRBD2 matching over 10 bases. The CDR3 totals 18 residues. With 5 bases clipped from V and 3 bases from J, the junction kept 12 bases outside the gene matches. Germline values: CDR1 MNHNS, CDR2 SASEGT. The CDR3 loop reads CASSYSKGTSVDTGELFF. The CDR3, as DNA: TGTGCCAGCAGTTACTCGAAAGGGACTAGCGTGGACACCGGGGAGCTGTTTTTT.

There are many counts of this clonotype. The V call is TRBV7-3, the J call TRBJ2-6; D unclear. Per the germline V gene, CDR1 is SGHTA and CDR2 is FQGTGA. Trimming removed 1 base from V and 2 bases from J, with 6 bases in between. The CDR3 extends over 15 amino acids. Here the CDR3 reads CASSLMAAGANVLTF. CDR3 sequence (DNA): TGTGCCAGCAGCTTAATGGCGGCTGGGGCCAACGTCCTGACTTTC.

This clonotype has at least ten counts. The chain links TRBV7-6 to TRBJ2-7, with 8 bases identical to TRBD1. The CDR3 is 15 amino acids. Trimming removed 8 bases from V and 3 bases from J; junction bases left unmatched: 12. Germline V gene lookup returns CDR1 SGHVS and CDR2 FNYEAQ. The CDR3 nucleotides are TGTGCCAGCTCAGGACAGGGCCAGGGTTTCTACGAGCAGTACTTC. Translated: CASSGQGQGFYEQYF.

This clonotype showed up many times. This rearrangement joins TRBV27 to TRBJ1-1; 7 bases match TRBD1. The germline V gene has CDR1 MNHEY and CDR2 SMNVEV (reference sequence). The length of the CDR3 is 11 residues. Unmatched junction bases numbered 2, after V lost 7 bases and J lost 6 bases. CDR3 bases: TGTGCCAGCATTAGGGGGCCTGAAGCTTTCTTT. Protein: CASIRGPEAFF.

At least ten counts were recorded for this clonotype. This rearrangement joins TRBV5-4 to TRBJ2-7, with D perhaps TRBD2 (6 bases). The CDR3 loop spans 14 amino acids. The V gene's germline CDR1 is SGHNT and CDR2 YYREEE (reference sequence). Trimming removed 1 base from V and 0 bases from J, with 8 bases in between. The CDR3 DNA reads as TGTGCCAGCAGCTTGTCCGGGGGCTCCTACGAGCAGTACTTC. Translated, it gives CASSLSGGSYEQYF.

This clonotype was observed at least ten times. The chain couples TRBV6-6 to TRBJ2-5, with 10 bases lining up with TRBD2. CDR3 size: 17 residues. Germline V gene sequence: CDR1 MNHNY, CDR2 SVGAGI (reference sequence). J lost 2 bases, V lost 1 base, and 7 bases had no gene match. As DNA, the CDR3 is TGTGCCAGCAGTTACTGGGTAGCGGGGGGAGGGCAAGAGACCCAGTACTTC. Translating gives CASSYWVAGGGQETQYF.

The sample holds many counts of this clonotype. The chain combines TRBV7-2 with TRBJ2-5; 9 positions match TRBD1. This CDR3 contains 15 residues. Germline V gene lookup returns CDR1 SGHTA and CDR2 FQGNSA. Germline trimming cut 3 bases from V and 4 bases from J; bases unmatched to any gene: 6. This chain's CDR3 is CASSFNRGRGETQYF. The CDR3 DNA reads TGTGCCAGCAGCTTCAACAGGGGGCGAGGAGAGACCCAGTACTTC.

This clonotype was seen at least ten times. This chain uses TRBV7-9 with TRBJ1-4; D not resolved. The V end lost 3 bases, the J end lost 5 bases, and 10 bases lay between the germline ends. CDR3 length equals 14 residues. CDR1 and CDR2 from the germline V gene are SEHNR and FQNEAQ (reference sequence). CDR3 loop: CASSFGESNEKLFF. CDR3 nucleotides: TGTGCCAGCAGCTTCGGGGAGTCCAATGAAAAACTGTTTTTT.

In this sample, this clonotype turned up many times. The chain carries TRBV3-1 and TRBJ2-3; D might be TRBD1 (5 bases). Per germline, CDR1 LGHDT and CDR2 YNNKEL (reference sequence). The CDR3 consists of 18 residues. V dropped 0 bases and J dropped 1 base, with 17 bases sitting between them. The CDR3 sequence is CASSQDLGLDGGTDTQYF. Here the CDR3 DNA reads TGTGCCAGCAGCCAAGATCTGGGGCTAGACGGCGGCACAGATACGCAGTATTTT.

In its sample, this clonotype ranks as medium-sized. The chain has TRBV6-1 and TRBJ1-5; possibly TRBD1 for D (6 bases). The CDR3 sequence is 14 residues long. V shed 4 bases and J shed 6 bases, with 13 bases lying between them. The germline V gene has CDR1 MNHNS and CDR2 SASEGT. The CDR3 region is CASSVNRAGQPQHF. CDR3 coding DNA: TGTGCCAGCAGTGTCAACAGGGCCGGTCAGCCCCAGCATTTT.

Regarding this clonotype: It is likely a read error: a sequence one base away is far more abundant. V usage is TRBV11-3 and J usage is TRBJ2-7; 11 positions match TRBD2. V lost 5 bases, J lost 7 bases, and 7 bases stayed unmatched. The length of the CDR3 is 14 residues. Germline assignment: CDR1 SGHNT and CDR2 YENEEA. In DNA, the CDR3 is TGTGCCAGCAGCATAGCGGGGGGGTCGAATGAGCAGTACTTC. Encoded protein: CASSIAGGSNEQYF. The full variable domain, with the rest looked up from reference TRBV11-3 and TRBJ2-7, is EAGVVQSPRYKIIEKKQPVAFWCNPISGHNTLYWYLQNLGQGPELLIRYENEEAVDDSQLPKDRFSAERLKGVDSTLKIQPAELGDSAVYLCASSIAGGSNEQYFGPGTRLTVT.

A note on this clonotype: The DNA is left out, because the CDR3 cannot be placed on it with certainty; the CDR3 is given as TCRdb lists it. V is TRBV7-2 and J is TRBJ2-7; the table assigns TRBD1, which was not confirmed against the DNA. The CDR3 spans 18 amino acids, including both terminal residues. The germline gives CDR1 SGHTA, CDR2 FQGNSA. The CDR3 loop reads CASSIYLCSVKVGVEQYF.

The chain links TRBV5-1 to TRBJ2-1; TRBD2 matches at 8 bases. The CDR3 runs to 15 residues. The germline CDR1 and CDR2 sequences are SGHRS and YFSETQ. J was trimmed by 8 bases and V by 2 bases; bases with no gene match: 9. The CDR3: CASSFETGGRDEQFF. In DNA form, the CDR3 reads TGCGCCAGCAGCTTTGAAACGGGGGGGCGAGATGAGCAGTTCTTC.

This clonotype was seen many times. This chain uses TRBV2 with TRBJ2-7, with a weak D call TRBD1 (6 bases). Germline CDR1 SNHLY, CDR2 FYNNEI. This CDR3 comprises 14 residues. The V and J ends lost 1 base and 3 bases respectively, with 10 bases between them. The CDR3 bases are TGTGCCAGCAGTGAAGGGACAGAAGTCTACGAGCAGTACTTC. This codes for CASSEGTEVYEQYF.

The rearrangement uses TRBV28 and TRBJ1-1, with 10 bases fitting TRBD1. With 7 bases clipped from V and 1 base from J, the junction kept 3 bases outside the gene matches. Germline CDR1 and CDR2: MDHEN and SYDVKM. The CDR3 covers 14 residues. The CDR3 coding sequence is TGTGCCAGCATACGGACAGGGGGGAACACTGAAGCTTTCTTT. It specifies CASIRTGGNTEAFF.

This clonotype was seen ten or more times. The genes are TRBV19 and TRBJ1-5; D remains ambiguous. CDR1 is LNHDA and CDR2 is SQIVND in the germline V gene (reference sequence). The CDR3 contains 13 residues. Trimming left V 7 bases short and J 2 bases short, with 9 bases between. The CDR3 loop reads CASTGNRNQPQHF. Written as DNA, the CDR3 is TGTGCCAGTACGGGGAACCGCAATCAGCCCCAGCATTTT.

This clonotype came up many times. The V call is TRBV12-3 or TRBV12-4, the J call TRBJ2-1; TRBD1 matches 8 bases. V lost 5 bases to trimming and J lost 4 bases; unmatched junction nucleotides: 7. This CDR3 contains 15 residues. CDR3 sequence reads: CASSLGNRGYNEQFF. In DNA form, the CDR3 reads TGTGCCAGCAGTCTCGGGAACAGGGGGTACAATGAGCAGTTCTTC.

The table lists this clonotype with many counts. The chain uses TRBV12-3 or TRBV12-4 and TRBJ2-1, with 8 bases fitting TRBD2. This CDR3 has 14 residues. After removal of 6 bases from V and 4 bases from J, the junction contained 5 bases not matched to a gene. CDR3 nucleotides: TGTGCCAGCAGCCCGGGGGGGGGGTACAATGAGCAGTTCTTC. It is translated as CASSPGGGYNEQFF.

This clonotype was detected many times. This chain links TRBV4-1 with TRBJ2-1, with D possibly being TRBD1 (5 bases). The CDR3 has 12 amino acids. Per the germline V gene, CDR1 is MGHRA and CDR2 is YSYEKL. The germline V and J ends were trimmed by 5 bases and 7 bases, with 9 bases remaining between them. The CDR3 DNA sequence: TGCGCCAGCAGCTCCAGGGTTAATGAGCAGTTCTTC. It translates to CASSSRVNEQFF.

This clonotype has at least ten counts. Relative to the germline gene, one junction end is altered; a read error may explain this. The gene calls are TRBV5-1 and TRBJ2-1; 8 bases map to TRBD1. The germline V gene encodes CDR1 SGHRS and CDR2 YFSETQ. This CDR3 is built from 16 residues. The CDR3 sequence: CASSLKFRQGANEQFF. The CDR3 DNA reads TGTGCCAGCAGCTTGAAATTCAGGCAGGGGGCGAATGAGCAGTTCTTC.

This clonotype was seen ten or more times. The rearrangement joins TRBV12-5 to TRBJ2-4; TRBD1 aligns across 8 bases. Per the germline V gene, CDR1 is LGHNT and CDR2 is FRNRAP. The V segment lost 6 bases and the J segment 6 bases; nucleotides outside the gene matches: 10. The CDR3 covers 15 residues. The CDR3 DNA follows: TGTGCTAGTGGGGTAGGCCGACAGGGGCCAAACATTCAGTACTTC. Its translation is CASGVGRQGPNIQYF.

At least ten counts were recorded for this clonotype. J is TRBJ2-1 and V is TRBV6-6; D is ambiguous. V was shortened by 5 bases and J by 7 bases, with 12 bases between the two germline ends. From germline, CDR1 is MNHNY and CDR2 SVGAGI (reference sequence). This CDR3 spans 13 amino acids. CDR3 sequence reads: CASSDFFNNEQFF. CDR3 in DNA: TGTGCCAGCAGTGACTTTTTTAATAATGAGCAGTTCTTC.

V usage is TRBV5-1 and J usage is TRBJ1-2; maybe TRBD1 (6 bases). V was clipped by 1 base and J by 7 bases, with 23 bases between them. This CDR3 spans 17 amino acids. The V gene's germline CDR1 is SGHRS and CDR2 YFSETQ. CDR3 sequence: CASSLHSLGQGFSGYTF. CDR3 sequence (DNA): TGCGCCAGCAGCTTGCACTCCCTGGGCCAGGGGTTTTCTGGCTACACCTTC.

This clonotype was recorded at least ten times. The chain recombines TRBV7-9 with TRBJ2-1; 9 nucleotides line up with TRBD2. The J segment lost 4 bases and the V segment lost 5 bases, leaving 9 bases of the junction unmatched. The CDR3 spans 16 residues. CDR1 and CDR2 (germline): SEHNR, FQNEAQ (reference sequence). The CDR3 nucleotides are TGTGCCAGCAGCAACCCAGGGACTAGCCTATACAATGAGCAGTTCTTC. This gives the protein CASSNPGTSLYNEQFF.

The sample holds many counts of this clonotype. The CDR3: CSARVTDSGNTIYF. CDR3 nucleotide sequence: TGCAGTGCTAGAGTTACAGACTCTGGAAACACCATATATTTT. This sequence joins TRBV20-1 and TRBJ1-3; D is unclear. CDR1 and CDR2 from the germline V gene are DFQATT and SNEGSKA (reference sequence). Deletions cut 1 base from V and 0 bases from J, with 7 bases between. CDR3 length equals 14 residues.

This clonotype was recorded at least ten times. This chain links TRBV7-2 with TRBJ2-7; a weak D match, TRBD2 (6 bases). V was trimmed by 6 bases and J by 6 bases, leaving 15 bases between them. The CDR3 is made up of 13 amino acids. Per the germline V gene, CDR1 is SGHTA and CDR2 is FQGNSA. DNA for the CDR3: TGTGCCAGCAGTTTGACTAGTAGCAGCGAGCAGTACTTC. Protein sequence: CASSLTSSSEQYF.

This clonotype has ten or more counts. The rearrangement joins TRBV29-1 to TRBJ2-3, with 7 bases that match TRBD2. J was trimmed by 8 bases and V by 6 bases; bases with no gene match: 5. This CDR3 comprises 11 residues. The germline gives CDR1 SQVTM, CDR2 ANQGSEA. CDR3: CSVGGEGTQYF. The CDR3 DNA follows: TGCAGCGTGGGGGGGGAGGGTACGCAGTATTTT.

At least ten counts were recorded for this clonotype. The rearrangement joins TRBV6-1 to TRBJ2-7, with TRBD2 identical over 8 bases. The CDR3 is 15 amino acids. Per the germline V gene, CDR1 is MNHNS and CDR2 is SASEGT. The junction had 10 bases not matched to a gene; V was cut back by 7 bases and J by 2 bases. CDR3 nucleotide sequence: TGTGCCAGCACCACACGGGGGGGGGGCGCCTACGAGCAGTACTTC. It specifies CASTTRGGGAYEQYF.

About this clonotype: This probably arose from a read error, given a far larger clone one base away. This chain uses TRBV13 with TRBJ1-2; possible D gene TRBD1, 6 bases. Per the germline V gene, CDR1 is PRHDT and CDR2 is FYEKMQ (reference sequence). The CDR3 spans 14 residues. Here the CDR3 reads CASRNRDTNYGCTF. Here the CDR3 DNA reads TGTGCCAGCAGGAACCGGGACACGAACTATGGCTGCACCTTC. Combining the CDR3 with reference TRBV13 and TRBJ1-2 gives the whole variable domain AAGVIQSPRHLIKEKRETATLKCYPIPRHDTVYWYQQGPGQDPQFLISFYEKMQSDKGSIPDRFSAQQFSDYHSELNMSSLELGDSALYFCASRNRDTNYGCTFGSGTRLTVV.

The rearrangement links TRBV7-2 to TRBJ1-1; a possible D gene is TRBD1 (5 bases). The V gene's germline CDR1 is SGHTA and CDR2 FQGNSA. The CDR3 has 16 residues. With 5 bases removed from V and 2 bases from J, the gap between germline ends came to 18 bases. CDR3 coding DNA: TGTGCCAGCAGCACGCGACAGTGGAACTCAAACACTGAAGCTTTCTTT. Translation gives CASSTRQWNSNTEAFF.

This clonotype was observed at least ten times. One end of the junction does not line up with germline, which may come from a read error. The chain recombines TRBV7-3 with TRBJ1-1; unclear D gene. Germline values: CDR1 SGHTA, CDR2 FQGTGA. The CDR3 runs to 12 residues. The CDR3 DNA reads as TGTGCCAGCAGTGAACCAGCAGGTAACGGGATCTTT. It codes for CASSEPAGNGIF.

The CDR3 here is CASSSASTNEKLFF. The CDR3 coding sequence is TGTGCCAGCAGCTCAGCGTCAACTAATGAAAAACTGTTTTTT. The chain has TRBV3-1 and TRBJ1-4; D not certain. CDR3 length: 14 amino acids. Germline V gene data show CDR1 as LGHDT and CDR2 as YNNKEL (reference sequence). V shed 5 bases and J shed 0 bases, with 7 bases lying between them. The complete variable domain, with remaining parts taken from reference TRBV3-1 and TRBJ1-4, reads DTAVSQTPKYLVTQMGNDKSIKCEQNLGHDTMYWYKQDSKKFLKIMFSYNNKELIINETVPNRFSPKSPDKAHLNLHINSLELGDSAVYFCASSSASTNEKLFFGSGTQLSVL.